Listed below are T cell receptor beta chains from one sample, sequenced in a study of cytomegalovirus exposure and HLA in healthy donors. Profiled with immunoSEQ multiplex PCR; TCRdb holds only in-frame clones, not every one. The sample lists some 150,000 clones, about 72% seen once, with over 1.1% in the top ten. Sequencing used PBMCs. Source of these receptors: a man between 60 and 75 years old in good health and CMV-seronegative. The CDR3 runs from the conserved cysteine through the conserved F or W. D genes are given only for firm matches. Clone size appears in some rows only: once, few, many, or a class for an expanded clone.

clone size | D gene | J gene | V gene | CDR3 protein | CDR3 DNA
NA | NA | TRBJ1-1 | TRBV30 | CAWSAGSEAFF | TGTGCCTGGAGTGCAGGATCTGAAGCTTTCTTT
NA | TRBD2 | TRBJ2-3 | TRBV28 | CASSGLAPDTQYF | TGTGCCAGCAGTGGACTAGCCCCAGATACGCAGTATTTT
few | TRBD1 | TRBJ2-1 | TRBV6-5 | CASSYTPGQGAYEQFF | TGTGCCAGCAGTTACACACCGGGACAGGGGGCTTATGAGCAGTTCTTC
few | NA | TRBJ1-2 | TRBV5-1 | CASSLDGRDGGYTF | TGCGCCAGCAGCTTGGACGGCAGGGATGGCGGCTACACCTTC
few | TRBD2 | TRBJ2-1 | TRBV7-9 | CSSSGRGLAGSNEQFF | TGTTCCAGCAGCGGCCGGGGACTAGCGGGGTCCAATGAGCAGTTCTTC
few | TRBD1 | TRBJ1-2 | TRBV28 | CASSSIRTGPHYGYTF | TGTGCCAGCAGTTCAATCCGGACAGGCCCACACTATGGCTACACCTTC
NA | TRBD1 | TRBJ2-5 | TRBV10-3 | CATRRGLGETQYF | TGTGCCACACGTAGGGGGCTCGGTGAGACCCAGTACTTC
once | TRBD2 | TRBJ2-3 | TRBV5-1 | CASTRGGTSGSDTQYF | TGCGCCAGCACCAGGGGTGGGACTAGCGGGTCAGATACGCAGTATTTT
few | NA | TRBJ2-2 | TRBV5-8 | CASSRDFGNTGELFF | TGTGCCAGCAGCCGGGACTTCGGGAACACCGGGGAGCTGTTTTTT
NA | NA | TRBJ2-3 | TRBV29-1 | CSVEISGTDTQYF | TGCAGCGTTGAAATCAGCGGAACAGATACGCAGTATTTT
NA | TRBD1 | TRBJ2-1 | TRBV9 | CASSVSIQGAYNEQFF | TGTGCCAGCAGCGTGTCAATACAGGGGGCATACAATGAGCAGTTCTTC
NA | TRBD1 | TRBJ2-2 | TRBV11-3 | CASSLEQGFGELFF | TGTGCCAGCAGCTTAGAACAGGGGTTCGGGGAGCTGTTTTTT
NA | NA | TRBJ2-7 | TRBV4-1 | CASSLYNSYEQYF | TGCGCCAGCAGTCTGTACAACTCCTACGAGCAGTACTTC
NA | NA | TRBJ2-7 | TRBV21-1 | CASSKNALDRGRFKQYF | TGTGCCAGCAGCAAAAATGCCTTGGACAGGGGGCGTTTTAAGCAGTACTTC
NA | TRBD2 | TRBJ2-1 | TRBV6-4 | CASSDLPLSASGTPNNEQFF | TGTGCCAGCAGTGACTTGCCGCTTTCCGCTAGCGGCACCCCTAACAATGAGCAGTTCTTC
NA | TRBD2 | TRBJ2-1 | TRBV30 | CAWTSGSQRDGNEQFF | TGTGCCTGGACTAGCGGGAGCCAAAGGGATGGAAATGAGCAGTTCTTC
NA | NA | TRBJ2-2 | TRBV29-1 | CSVERPYTGELFF | TGCAGCGTTGAGAGGCCATACACCGGGGAGCTGTTTTTT
NA | NA | TRBJ1-1 | TRBV6-5 | CASSYSAGVNTEAFF | TGTGCCAGCAGTTACTCAGCAGGGGTGAACACTGAAGCTTTCTTT
NA | NA | TRBJ2-5 | TRBV28 | CASRPAWRLVGYF | TGTGCCAGCAGACCCGCTTGGCGGCTAGTAGGGTACTTC
NA | TRBD2 | TRBJ2-3 | TRBV10-2 | CASSEFFSGTSGSVTQYF | TGCGCCAGCAGTGAGTTCTTTTCTGGGACTAGCGGGAGTGTTACGCAGTATTTT
NA | TRBD1 | TRBJ2-2 | TRBV7-9 | CASSSPGQGAGELFF | TGTGCCAGCAGCAGCCCGGGACAGGGGGCCGGGGAGCTGTTTTTT
NA | NA | TRBJ2-1 | TRBV5-1 | CASSLAQTVGPYNEQFF | TGCGCCAGCAGCTTGGCGCAGACTGTGGGGCCGTACAATGAGCAGTTCTTC